The 5 T cell receptor beta chains below come from one sample, sequenced in a study of cytomegalovirus exposure and HLA in healthy donors. A multiplex PCR was run with 60 Vbeta primers and 13 Jbeta primers. The protocol was immunoSEQ multiplex PCR, while the TCRdb copy is restricted to in-frame clones and leaves out a portion. The sample holds roughly 120,000 clones, around 70% seen once. The source material was PBMCs. These receptors were collected from a middle-aged woman in good health and CMV-seronegative.

As regards this clone: Different DNA sequences within this sample yield the same CDR3. J is TRBJ2-7 and V is TRBV19, with 9 bases fitting TRBD1. CDR1 is LNHDA, CDR2 SQIVND, per germline (reference sequence). With 9 bases clipped from V and 4 bases from J, the junction kept 13 bases outside the gene matches. The CDR3 has 15 amino acids. In DNA, the CDR3 is TGTGCCAGCAGGGAATCCACAGGGGGCGAGTACGAGCAGTACTTC. Its protein product is CASRESTGGEYEQYF. The entire variable domain, with the rest obtained from reference TRBV19 and TRBJ2-7, is as follows: DGGITQSPKYLFRKEGQNVTLSCEQNLNHDAMYWYRQDPGQGLRLIYYSQIVNDFQKGDIAEGYSVSREKKESFPLTVTSAQKNPTAFYLCASRESTGGEYEQYFGPGTRLTVT.

This rearrangement joins TRBV6-5 to TRBJ1-2; D ambiguous. CDR1 MNHEY and CDR2 SVGAGI come from the germline V gene. The CDR3 loop spans 11 amino acids. Trimming cost V 8 bases and J 8 bases, with 12 bases left between them. The DNA for the CDR3 is TGTGCCAGCGGCAAGGGAGGAGGCTACACCTTC. Protein sequence: CASGKGGGYTF.

The CDR3 bases are TGTGCCAGCAGCTTTCCTCGACAGGGGGGTGGATACGAGCAGTACTTC. Its translation: CASSFPRQGGGYEQYF. The rearrangement uses TRBV7-6 and TRBJ2-7; 9 bases are shared with TRBD1. The V and J ends lost 3 bases and 4 bases, in that order; junction bases with no gene match: 10. The CDR3 is made up of 16 amino acids. Germline CDR1 and CDR2: SGHVS and FNYEAQ.

This clone turned up a few times. At one of its ends the junction is not consistent with the germline gene, which may arise from a read error. This chain connects TRBV7-9 to TRBJ1-2; TRBD1 matches 7 bases. Germline V gene sequence: CDR1 SEHNR, CDR2 FQNEAQ (reference sequence). CDR3 size: 12 residues. CDR3 sequence reads: CSSSTTGDGYTF. The CDR3 nucleotides read TGTTCCAGCAGCACAACAGGGGATGGCTACACCTTC.

The V call is TRBV30, the J call TRBJ2-1, with TRBD2 matching 9 bases. The CDR3 sequence is 14 residues long. V lost 1 base, J lost 6 bases, and 4 bases stayed unmatched. The germline gives CDR1 GTSNPN, CDR2 SVGIG (reference sequence). The CDR3 spells CAWSAGLAANEQFF. CDR3 sequence (DNA): TGTGCCTGGAGTGCGGGACTAGCTGCCAATGAGCAGTTCTTC.